The present entry profiles one T cell receptor beta chain with its context. Repertoires were generated with immunoSEQ multiplex PCR, while TCRdb's copy carries only in-frame clones and drops some. The data contain roughly 9,800 clones, 75% of them singletons. This sample is part of a study of sequential checkpoint blockade in melanoma. On the study more broadly: Arm A got nivolumab then ipilimumab; arm B the reverse, 1:1.

Described treatment: randomized to nivolumab then ipilimumab (arm A) or the reverse (arm B). The CDR3 covers 15 residues. CDR1 and CDR2 from the germline V gene are MRHNA and SNTAGT. Trimming took 2 bases from V and 3 from J; bases not matched to a gene: 0. Sequencing was performed on CD8+ T cells sorted from blood (inferred from file names), taken from a patient given nivolumab and ipilimumab in sequence. The V gene is TRBV6-4, the J gene TRBJ2-1, with 11 bases identical to TRBD2. The receptor's source is a human donor with melanoma. In DNA form, the CDR3 reads TGTGCCAGCAGTGACGGGACTAGCGGCTACAATGAGCAGTTCTTC. Translated, it gives CASSDGTSGYNEQFF.